The TCR beta chain described here comes from a study of cytomegalovirus exposure and HLA in healthy donors. Overall study results and limits: A list of more than 150 TCR beta chains associated with cytomegalovirus was given.

Trimming took off 6 bases at V and 6 bases at J, with 12 bases between the two ends. This CDR3 spans 13 amino acids. The germline V gene has CDR1 MNHNY and CDR2 SVGAGI (reference sequence). This clone was seen just once. The antigen is undetermined. The PCR was carried out with 60 Vbeta primers and 13 Jbeta primers. Here immunoSEQ multiplex PCR was the method, and the copy in TCRdb shows in-frame clones only, minus some. The table shows more than 95,000 clones, with over 75% occurring only once. The rearrangement uses TRBV6-6 and TRBJ2-1; possible D gene TRBD1, 6 bases. The sample consisted of PBMCs. This sequence originates from a man in his fifties or sixties in good health and CMV-seropositive. CDR3 loop: CASRHRELNEQFF. In DNA, the CDR3 is TGTGCCAGCAGACACAGGGAACTCAATGAGCAGTTCTTC.